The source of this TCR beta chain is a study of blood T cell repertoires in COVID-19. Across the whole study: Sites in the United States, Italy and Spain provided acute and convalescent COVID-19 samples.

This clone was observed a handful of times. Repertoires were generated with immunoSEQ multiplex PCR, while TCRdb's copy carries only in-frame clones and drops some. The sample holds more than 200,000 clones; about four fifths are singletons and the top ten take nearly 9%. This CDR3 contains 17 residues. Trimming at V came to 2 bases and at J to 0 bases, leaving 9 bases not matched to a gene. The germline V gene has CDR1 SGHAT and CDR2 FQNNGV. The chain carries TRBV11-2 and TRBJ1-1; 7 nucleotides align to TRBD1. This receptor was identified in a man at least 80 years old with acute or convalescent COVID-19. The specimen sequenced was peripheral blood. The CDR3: CASSLLAGGTLNTEAFF. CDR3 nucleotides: TGTGCCAGCAGCTTACTAGCAGGGGGGACCCTGAACACTGAAGCTTTCTTT.